These 8 T cell receptor beta chains were sequenced from one sample in a study of blood T cell repertoires in COVID-19. Generated by immunoSEQ multiplex PCR, the TCRdb table keeps only in-frame clones and is missing some. The repertoire holds some 47,000 clones, with more than 70% as singletons. The sequenced material came from peripheral blood. The receptors originated from an older woman with acute or convalescent COVID-19.

Points on this clone: The sample has other DNA sequences that encode this CDR3 too. The V gene is TRBV14, the J gene TRBJ2-7, with D possibly being TRBD1 (5 bases). The CDR3 sequence is 14 residues long. Trimming removed 1 base at V and 3 bases at J, with 10 bases between. Germline V gene lookup returns CDR1 SGHDN and CDR2 FVKESK. Here the CDR3 reads CASSQGRGIYEQYF. CDR3 bases: TGTGCCAGCAGCCAAGGTAGGGGAATCTACGAGCAGTACTTC.

The V call is TRBV7-2, the J call TRBJ2-3, with 14 bases matching TRBD2. The CDR3 totals 17 residues. The germline V gene has CDR1 SGHTA and CDR2 FQGNSA. Unmatched junction bases numbered 7, after V lost 4 bases and J lost 4 bases. The CDR3 is CASSSPTTSGGADTQYF. The CDR3 DNA is TGTGCCAGCAGCTCTCCTACGACTAGCGGGGGGGCAGATACGCAGTATTTT.

The chain carries TRBV2 and TRBJ1-5; 10 nucleotides agree with TRBD1. Germline assignment: CDR1 SNHLY and CDR2 FYNNEI. The junction had 6 bases not matched to a gene; V was cut back by 4 bases and J by 6 bases. The CDR3 has 15 residues. The CDR3 protein is CASSGDRGSGQPQHF. The CDR3 region has the DNA TGTGCCAGCAGTGGGGACAGGGGATCGGGTCAGCCCCAGCATTTT.

This clone was recorded only once. The rearrangement uses TRBV5-4 and TRBJ2-1; 10 positions agree with TRBD2. Trimming took 0 bases from V and 10 from J; bases not matched to a gene: 7. The CDR3 is 15 residues long. Germline V gives CDR1 SGHNT, CDR2 YYREEE (reference sequence). The DNA of the CDR3 is TGTGCCAGCAGCTTGGATCTAGCGGGAGATCGAGAGCAGTTCTTC. It is translated as CASSLDLAGDREQFF. The full variable domain, in which reference TRBV5-4 and TRBJ2-1 provide the parts outside the CDR3, is ETGVTQSPTHLIKTRGQQVTLRCSSQSGHNTVSWYQQALGQGPQFIFQYYREEENGRGNFPPRFSGLQFPNYSSELNVNALELDDSALYLCASSLDLAGDREQFFGPGTRLTVL.

V usage is TRBV6-6 and J usage is TRBJ2-7; D is ambiguous. This CDR3 is 13 amino acids long. V was shortened by 6 bases and J by 3 bases, with 12 bases between the two germline ends. The V gene's germline CDR1 is MNHNY and CDR2 SVGAGI (reference sequence). CDR3 in amino acids: CASSSDFGYEQYF. Written as DNA, the CDR3 is TGTGCCAGCAGCTCAGACTTCGGCTACGAGCAGTACTTC.

The chain recombines TRBV24-1 with TRBJ2-3, with a possible D match to TRBD2 (6 bases). V lost 9 bases and J lost 0, with 12 bases in between. The germline gives CDR1 KGHDR, CDR2 SFDVKD. CDR3 length: 14 amino acids. This CDR3 is CATHPGGSTDTQYF. Written as DNA, the CDR3 is TGTGCCACCCACCCCGGGGGTAGCACAGATACGCAGTATTTT.

The J gene is TRBJ2-4, the V gene TRBV28, with D possibly matching TRBD2 (5 bases). CDR1 and CDR2 (germline): MDHEN, SYDVKM. The V end was cut by 3 bases, the J end by 0 bases, with 9 bases between. The CDR3 runs to 15 residues. DNA for the CDR3: TGTGCCAGCAGTTTCGGCGGAGGAGCCAAAAACATTCAGTACTTC. It yields the protein CASSFGGGAKNIQYF.

The gene calls are TRBV27 and TRBJ2-7; a possible D gene is TRBD1 (6 bases). Germline V CDR1 and CDR2: MNHEY, SMNVEV (reference sequence). The CDR3 length is 13 residues. V shed 2 bases and J shed 3 bases, with 8 bases lying between them. CDR3 bases: TGTGCCAGCAGTTTACGACAGGACTACGAGCAGTACTTC. Its translation: CASSLRQDYEQYF.